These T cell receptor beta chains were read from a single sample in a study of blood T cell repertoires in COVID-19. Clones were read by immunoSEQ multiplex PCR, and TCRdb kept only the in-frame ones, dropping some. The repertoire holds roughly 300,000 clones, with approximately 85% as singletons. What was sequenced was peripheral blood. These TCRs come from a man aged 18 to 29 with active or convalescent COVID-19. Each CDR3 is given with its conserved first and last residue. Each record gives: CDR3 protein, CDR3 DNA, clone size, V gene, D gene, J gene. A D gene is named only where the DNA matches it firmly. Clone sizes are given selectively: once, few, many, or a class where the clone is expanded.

CDR3 protein: CASSAAGTAPAHEQYF
CDR3 DNA: TGCGCCAGCAGCGCCGCCGGGACAGCCCCCGCCCACGAGCAGTACTTC
clone size: NA
V gene: TRBV10-2
D gene: TRBD1
J gene: TRBJ2-7

CDR3 protein: CASSLGTGGYEQFF
CDR3 DNA: TGTGCCAGCAGTTTGGGGACAGGGGGCTATGAGCAGTTCTTC
clone size: NA
V gene: TRBV27
D gene: TRBD1
J gene: TRBJ2-1

CDR3 protein: CASSIGEGGHTEAFF
CDR3 DNA: TGTGCCAGTAGTATAGGCGAAGGGGGACACACTGAAGCTTTCTTT
clone size: NA
V gene: TRBV19
D gene: NA
J gene: TRBJ1-1

CDR3 protein: CASSELLVTHEQYF
CDR3 DNA: TGCGCCAGCAGTGAGTTACTAGTTACGCACGAGCAGTACTTC
clone size: NA
V gene: TRBV10-2
D gene: NA
J gene: TRBJ2-7

CDR3 protein: CATSDSTRNTGELFF
CDR3 DNA: TGTGCCACCAGTGATTCTACCCGAAACACCGGGGAGCTGTTTTTT
clone size: NA
V gene: TRBV24-1
D gene: NA
J gene: TRBJ2-2

CDR3 protein: CASSQTGGLSYEQYF
CDR3 DNA: TGTGCCAGCAGTCAGACAGGGGGTCTGTCCTACGAGCAGTACTTC
clone size: NA
V gene: TRBV6-5
D gene: TRBD1
J gene: TRBJ2-7

CDR3 protein: CASSAKSGGNAGNTIYF
CDR3 DNA: TGTGCCAGCAGCGCCAAATCAGGGGGAAACGCTGGAAACACCATATATTTT
clone size: NA
V gene: TRBV9
D gene: TRBD1
J gene: TRBJ1-3

CDR3 protein: CASSGGFNSPLHF
CDR3 DNA: TGTGCCAGTAGTGGAGGGTTCAATTCACCCCTCCACTTT
clone size: NA
V gene: TRBV19
D gene: NA
J gene: TRBJ1-6

CDR3 protein: CASSYGAFPTETQYF
CDR3 DNA: TGTGCCAGCAGTTACGGGGCGTTCCCCACAGAGACCCAGTACTTC
clone size: NA
V gene: TRBV6-5
D gene: NA
J gene: TRBJ2-5

CDR3 protein: CASSLAGTSSYNEQFF
CDR3 DNA: TGCGCCAGCAGCTTGGCCGGGACTAGCTCCTACAATGAGCAGTTCTTC
clone size: NA
V gene: TRBV5-1
D gene: TRBD2
J gene: TRBJ2-1

CDR3 protein: CASSPGGPDEKLFF
CDR3 DNA: TGCGCCAGCAGCCCAGGGGGGCCCGATGAAAAACTGTTTTTT
clone size: NA
V gene: TRBV5-1
D gene: TRBD1
J gene: TRBJ1-4

CDR3 protein: CASSDLAGIQETQYF
CDR3 DNA: TGCGCCAGCAGTGATCTAGCGGGGATTCAAGAGACCCAGTACTTC
clone size: few
V gene: TRBV10-2
D gene: TRBD2
J gene: TRBJ2-5

CDR3 protein: CASSYSGGVGYTF
CDR3 DNA: TGTGCCAGCAGTTACTCAGGGGGGGTTGGCTACACCTTC
clone size: NA
V gene: TRBV6-5
D gene: NA
J gene: TRBJ1-2

CDR3 protein: CASSQKTYRGKGTGELFF
CDR3 DNA: TGTGCCAGCAGCCAGAAAACCTACCGGGGGAAAGGTACCGGGGAGCTGTTTTTT
clone size: NA
V gene: TRBV3-1/TRBV3-2
D gene: NA
J gene: TRBJ2-2

CDR3 protein: CASSSDGEAYGYTF
CDR3 DNA: TGTGCCAGCAGCTCAGATGGGGAGGCCTATGGCTACACCTTC
clone size: NA
V gene: TRBV9
D gene: NA
J gene: TRBJ1-2

CDR3 protein: CASSPRLGRNNEQFF
CDR3 DNA: TGCGCCAGCAGTCCGCGACTAGGGAGAAACAATGAGCAGTTCTTC
clone size: NA
V gene: TRBV5-1
D gene: NA
J gene: TRBJ2-1

CDR3 protein: CASRRRGANQPQHF
CDR3 DNA: TGTGCCAGCCGCCGCAGGGGCGCGAATCAGCCCCAGCATTTT
clone size: NA
V gene: TRBV2
D gene: NA
J gene: TRBJ1-5

CDR3 protein: CSVKTGTGNTGELFF
CDR3 DNA: TGCAGCGTTAAAACCGGGACAGGGAACACCGGGGAGCTGTTTTTT
clone size: NA
V gene: TRBV29-1
D gene: TRBD1
J gene: TRBJ2-2

CDR3 protein: CASSASGSLHQPQHF
CDR3 DNA: TGTGCCAGCAGCGCGTCCGGGTCCCTCCATCAGCCCCAGCATTTT
clone size: NA
V gene: TRBV9
D gene: NA
J gene: TRBJ1-5

CDR3 protein: CASSSETGGGYEQYF
CDR3 DNA: TGTGCCAGCAGCTCCGAGACAGGGGGCGGGTACGAGCAGTACTTC
clone size: NA
V gene: TRBV9
D gene: TRBD1
J gene: TRBJ2-7

CDR3 protein: CASSYSGQGLGWAQAFF
CDR3 DNA: TGTGCCAGCAGTTACTCTGGACAGGGCCTTGGATGGGCGCAAGCTTTCTTT
clone size: NA
V gene: TRBV6-2/TRBV6-3
D gene: TRBD1
J gene: TRBJ1-1

CDR3 protein: CASSLVGQSEKLFF
CDR3 DNA: TGCGCCAGCAGCTTGGTCGGACAGTCTGAAAAACTGTTTTTT
clone size: NA
V gene: TRBV5-1
D gene: NA
J gene: TRBJ1-4

CDR3 protein: CASSLAVYYEQYF
CDR3 DNA: TGTGCCAGCAGCTTGGCCGTGTACTACGAGCAGTACTTC
clone size: NA
V gene: TRBV5-5
D gene: NA
J gene: TRBJ2-7

CDR3 protein: CATSGRGDITDTQYF
CDR3 DNA: TGTGCCACCAGTGGACGGGGGGACATCACAGATACGCAGTATTTT
clone size: NA
V gene: TRBV24-1
D gene: NA
J gene: TRBJ2-3

CDR3 protein: CASRRGSNQPQHF
CDR3 DNA: TGTGCCAGCCGAAGGGGTAGCAATCAGCCCCAGCATTTT
clone size: once
V gene: TRBV6-5
D gene: NA
J gene: TRBJ1-5

CDR3 protein: CASSPRDIAYNTGELFF
CDR3 DNA: TGTGCCAGCTCACCCCGGGACATAGCCTATAACACCGGGGAGCTGTTTTTT
clone size: NA
V gene: TRBV18
D gene: NA
J gene: TRBJ2-2